The entry below gives a single T cell receptor beta chain sequence along with its context. What it binds is unknown. The data belong to a study of vaccination and CD4 T cells after COVID-19. Trimming pared 5 bases from V and 2 bases from J, leaving 13 bases between. Germline assignment: CDR1 SGHTA and CDR2 FQGNSA. The CDR3 is made up of 15 amino acids. Indicated treatment: 10-day PBMC culture with coronavirus spike peptide pools or control peptides (ViraFEST assay). Sequenced with the Oncomine TCR Beta short-read assay was DNA taken from cultured CD4+ T cells. One entry per CDR3 protein results from TCRdb running MiXCR on the PCR reads. The table shows over 15,000 distinct CDR3 sequences, with about 53% occurring only once.

This chain uses TRBV7-2 with TRBJ2-1; D remains unclear. The sample was CD4+ T cells from blood, cultured in vitro, taken before SARS-CoV-2 vaccination. The receptor was isolated from a human donor who had recovered from COVID-19. CDR3 region: CASSPQWQAYNEQFF. CDR3 in DNA: TGTGCCAGCAGCCCCCAGTGGCAGGCCTACAATGAGCAGTTCTTC.